This T cell receptor (beta chain) is drawn from a study of blood T cells in healthy people across ages. Whole-study findings and limits: Higher naive T cell percentage went strongly together with higher TCR beta diversity. Per million T cells, the diversity of TCR beta decreased roughly linearly as age advanced.

To note about this clonotype: The antigen is not known.

V gave up 5 bases and J gave up 2 bases, with 25 bases separating them. CDR3 size: 18 residues. CDR1 is DFQATT, CDR2 SNEGSKA, per germline (reference sequence). Next came a second PCR, run for about 6 to 12 cycles, which used a sample-barcoded 5' primer along with a J-beta primer mix. With 12 random nucleotides, a template-switch adaptor tagged each individual cDNA molecule. Samples each returned at least 3 million CDR3-containing paired-end reads. Via MiXCR, TCRdb re-called the 5' RACE reads, giving one row per CDR3 protein. The profile shows over 1.5 million distinct CDR3 sequences, 49% of them singletons.

The chain employs TRBV20-1 and TRBJ1-5; tentatively, D is TRBD1 (6 bases). Material: blood. The sequence was obtained from a woman in her forties in good health. The CDR3 DNA follows: TGCAGTGCTTGCCCGGAGGGATTCTTCGAGGGGGGCAATCAGCCCCAGCATTTT. This translates into CSACPEGFFEGGNQPQHF.